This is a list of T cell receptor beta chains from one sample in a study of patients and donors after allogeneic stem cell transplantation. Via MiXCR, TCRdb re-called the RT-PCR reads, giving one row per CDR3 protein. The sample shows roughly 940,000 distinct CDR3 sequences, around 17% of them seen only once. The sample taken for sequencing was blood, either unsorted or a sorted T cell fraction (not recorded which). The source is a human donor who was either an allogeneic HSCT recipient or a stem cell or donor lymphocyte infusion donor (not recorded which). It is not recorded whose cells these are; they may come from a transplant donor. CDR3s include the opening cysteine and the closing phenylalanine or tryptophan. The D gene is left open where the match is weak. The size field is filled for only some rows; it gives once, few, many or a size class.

CDR3aa: CASSQMAGRGNTGELFF; CDR3nt: TGTGCCAGCAGCCAAATGGCGGGGCGGGGTAACACCGGGGAGCTGTTTTTT; v_gene: TRBV3-1; d_gene: .; j_gene: TRBJ2-2; len: 17; abundance: few
CDR3aa: CATSDWGGSTDTQYF; CDR3nt: TGTGCCACCAGTGATTGGGGGGGGAGCACAGATACGCAGTATTTT; v_gene: TRBV24-1; d_gene: TRBD2; j_gene: TRBJ2-3; len: 15; abundance: few
CDR3aa: CASSGGLAAKETQYF; CDR3nt: TGCGCCAGCAGCGGGGGACTAGCGGCAAAAGAGACCCAGTACTTC; v_gene: TRBV5-1; d_gene: TRBD2; j_gene: TRBJ2-5; len: 15; abundance: few
CDR3aa: CASSLASGGKQYF; CDR3nt: TGCGCCAGCAGCTTGGCTAGCGGAGGGAAGCAGTACTTC; v_gene: TRBV5-1; d_gene: TRBD2; j_gene: TRBJ2-7; len: 13; abundance: few
CDR3aa: CATSRDFGTGAGELFF; CDR3nt: TGTGCCACCAGCAGAGATTTTGGGACAGGGGCCGGGGAGCTGTTTTTT; v_gene: TRBV15; d_gene: TRBD1; j_gene: TRBJ2-2; len: 16; abundance: .
CDR3aa: CAWLGRYSYEQYF; CDR3nt: TGTGCCTGGTTGGGACGGTACTCCTACGAGCAGTACTTC; v_gene: TRBV30; d_gene: .; j_gene: TRBJ2-7; len: 13; abundance: few
CDR3aa: CASSLDWQIKETQYF; CDR3nt: TGCGCCAGCAGCTTGGACTGGCAGATAAAAGAGACCCAGTACTTC; v_gene: TRBV5-1; d_gene: .; j_gene: TRBJ2-5; len: 15; abundance: many
CDR3aa: CATTRGERSTDTQYF; CDR3nt: TGTGCCACAACCCGGGGGGAGCGTTCCACAGATACGCAGTATTTT; v_gene: TRBV19; d_gene: TRBD2; j_gene: TRBJ2-3; len: 15; abundance: .
CDR3aa: CASSQGLQGARPLHF; CDR3nt: TGCGCCAGCAGCCAAGGACTACAGGGGGCTAGACCCCTCCACTTT; v_gene: TRBV4-3; d_gene: TRBD1; j_gene: TRBJ1-6; len: 15; abundance: few
CDR3aa: CASTPDAGANTEAFF; CDR3nt: TGCGCCAGCACCCCGGACGCGGGAGCTAACACTGAAGCTTTCTTT; v_gene: TRBV5-1; d_gene: .; j_gene: TRBJ1-1; len: 15; abundance: few
CDR3aa: CASSMDRGRTNEKLFF; CDR3nt: TGTGCCAGCAGCATGGACAGGGGGCGAACTAATGAAAAACTGTTTTTT; v_gene: TRBV5-6; d_gene: TRBD1; j_gene: TRBJ1-4; len: 16; abundance: .
CDR3aa: CASSLAEGRSYEQYF; CDR3nt: TGTGCCAGCAGCTTAGCGGAGGGGCGCTCCTACGAGCAGTACTTC; v_gene: TRBV7-8; d_gene: .; j_gene: TRBJ2-7; len: 15; abundance: .
CDR3aa: CASSQDLKGKNTEAFF; CDR3nt: TGTGCCAGCAGCCAAGATCTTAAAGGAAAGAACACTGAAGCTTTCTTT; v_gene: TRBV14; d_gene: .; j_gene: TRBJ1-1; len: 16; abundance: .
CDR3aa: CASSIPGATDTQYF; CDR3nt: TGTGCCAGTAGTATTCCAGGGGCCACAGATACGCAGTATTTT; v_gene: TRBV19; d_gene: .; j_gene: TRBJ2-3; len: 14; abundance: few
CDR3aa: CASSSGTGTQEQYF; CDR3nt: TGTGCCAGCAGCTCCGGAACAGGGACTCAAGAGCAGTACTTC; v_gene: TRBV11-3; d_gene: .; j_gene: TRBJ2-7; len: 14; abundance: .
CDR3aa: CASSLATGNEQYF; CDR3nt: TGCGCCAGCAGCTTGGCTACAGGGAACGAGCAGTACTTC; v_gene: TRBV5-1; d_gene: .; j_gene: TRBJ2-7; len: 13; abundance: few
CDR3aa: CASSQGLGRNEQYF; CDR3nt: TGCGCCAGCAGCCAAGGGTTGGGAAGGAACGAGCAGTACTTC; v_gene: TRBV4-3; d_gene: .; j_gene: TRBJ2-7; len: 14; abundance: few
CDR3aa: CASCRADTTFSGNTIYF; CDR3nt: TGTGCTAGTTGCCGGGCGGACACTACATTCTCTGGAAACACCATATATTTT; v_gene: TRBV12-5; d_gene: .; j_gene: TRBJ1-3; len: 17; abundance: few
CDR3aa: CASRTLMAGTDTQYF; CDR3nt: TGTGCCAGCAGGACTCTAATGGCGGGCACAGATACGCAGTATTTT; v_gene: TRBV7-9; d_gene: .; j_gene: TRBJ2-3; len: 15; abundance: few
CDR3aa: CASSGVPGAYQPQHF; CDR3nt: TGCGCCAGCAGCGGGGTACCGGGAGCTTATCAGCCCCAGCATTTT; v_gene: TRBV5-1; d_gene: .; j_gene: TRBJ1-5; len: 15; abundance: .
CDR3aa: CASSPQIQGVYSPLHF; CDR3nt: TGTGCCAGCTCACCACAGATACAGGGAGTTTATTCACCCCTCCACTTT; v_gene: TRBV18; d_gene: .; j_gene: TRBJ1-6; len: 16; abundance: few
CDR3aa: CASSLRAGGLDTEAFF; CDR3nt: TGCGCCAGCAGCTTGAGGGCAGGGGGCTTGGACACTGAAGCTTTCTTT; v_gene: TRBV5-1; d_gene: TRBD1; j_gene: TRBJ1-1; len: 16; abundance: few
CDR3aa: CSASPGADTQYF; CDR3nt: TGCAGCGCCTCCCCCGGGGCAGATACGCAGTATTTT; v_gene: TRBV29-1; d_gene: .; j_gene: TRBJ2-3; len: 12; abundance: few
CDR3aa: CASKTSGREQYF; CDR3nt: TGTGCCAGCAAGACTAGCGGGCGCGAGCAGTACTTC; v_gene: TRBV12-3/TRBV12-4; d_gene: TRBD2; j_gene: TRBJ2-7; len: 12; abundance: few
CDR3aa: CASRSLSRSTDTQYF; CDR3nt: TGTGCCAGCAGGTCACTTAGTCGGAGCACAGATACGCAGTATTTT; v_gene: TRBV9; d_gene: .; j_gene: TRBJ2-3; len: 15; abundance: few
CDR3aa: CSANRLAGSSYNEQFF; CDR3nt: TGCAGTGCTAACCGACTAGCGGGGAGCTCCTACAATGAGCAGTTCTTC; v_gene: TRBV20-1; d_gene: TRBD2; j_gene: TRBJ2-1; len: 16; abundance: many
CDR3aa: CSAIYTGNDYTF; CDR3nt: TGCAGTGCCATTTATACAGGGAACGACTACACCTTC; v_gene: TRBV20-1; d_gene: .; j_gene: TRBJ1-2; len: 12; abundance: .
CDR3aa: CATRGDTNTGELFF; CDR3nt: TGTGCCACCAGAGGGGATACGAACACCGGGGAGCTGTTTTTT; v_gene: TRBV24-1; d_gene: .; j_gene: TRBJ2-2; len: 14; abundance: .
CDR3aa: CASSQDLTSGRYNEQFF; CDR3nt: TGCGCCAGCAGCCAAGATCTAACTAGCGGGCGCTACAATGAGCAGTTCTTC; v_gene: TRBV4-3; d_gene: TRBD2; j_gene: TRBJ2-1; len: 17; abundance: .
CDR3aa: CASSLPNLPGSDTQYF; CDR3nt: TGTGCCAGCAGCCTCCCGAATCTTCCGGGGTCAGATACGCAGTATTTT; v_gene: TRBV7-2; d_gene: .; j_gene: TRBJ2-3; len: 16; abundance: many
CDR3aa: CASSFRSAGGHNEQFF; CDR3nt: TGTGCCAGCAGTTTCAGATCGGCGGGAGGACACAATGAGCAGTTCTTC; v_gene: TRBV27; d_gene: TRBD2; j_gene: TRBJ2-1; len: 16; abundance: .
CDR3aa: CASSLDPQGAGFTDTQYF; CDR3nt: TGTGCCAGCAGTTTAGACCCTCAGGGGGCGGGTTTCACAGATACGCAGTATTTT; v_gene: TRBV12-3/TRBV12-4; d_gene: TRBD1; j_gene: TRBJ2-3; len: 18; abundance: .
CDR3aa: CASSWRGGSGETQYF; CDR3nt: TGTGCCAGCAGCTGGCGGGGCGGGAGTGGAGAGACCCAGTACTTC; v_gene: TRBV11-2; d_gene: TRBD2; j_gene: TRBJ2-5; len: 15; abundance: .
CDR3aa: CASKYRAGSTYEQYF; CDR3nt: TGTGCCAGCAAGTACAGGGCTGGGAGCACCTACGAGCAGTACTTC; v_gene: TRBV27; d_gene: .; j_gene: TRBJ2-7; len: 15; abundance: few
CDR3aa: CAISETGRGNTEAFF; CDR3nt: TGTGCCATCAGTGAGACAGGGCGCGGGAACACTGAAGCTTTCTTT; v_gene: TRBV10-3; d_gene: .; j_gene: TRBJ1-1; len: 15; abundance: .
CDR3aa: CAWTTDPDQPQHF; CDR3nt: TGTGCCTGGACCACGGACCCCGATCAGCCCCAGCATTTT; v_gene: TRBV30; d_gene: .; j_gene: TRBJ1-5; len: 13; abundance: few
CDR3aa: CAISERTGKTKNIQYF; CDR3nt: TGTGCCATCAGTGAACGGACAGGGAAGACCAAAAACATTCAGTACTTC; v_gene: TRBV10-3; d_gene: TRBD1; j_gene: TRBJ2-4; len: 16; abundance: .
CDR3aa: CAVGTGTKYEQYF; CDR3nt: TGTGCTGTCGGGACAGGAACGAAATACGAGCAGTACTTC; v_gene: TRBV6-1; d_gene: TRBD1; j_gene: TRBJ2-7; len: 13; abundance: .
CDR3aa: CSARRVFPNSPLHF; CDR3nt: TGCAGTGCTAGGAGAGTTTTTCCGAATTCACCCCTCCACTTT; v_gene: TRBV20-1; d_gene: .; j_gene: TRBJ1-6; len: 14; abundance: few
CDR3aa: CASSLFSDPKNIQYF; CDR3nt: TGTGCCAGCAGCTTATTTAGTGATCCCAAAAACATTCAGTACTTC; v_gene: TRBV7-2; d_gene: .; j_gene: TRBJ2-4; len: 15; abundance: .
CDR3aa: CASSRAEGVVGELFF; CDR3nt: TGCGCCAGCAGCCGGGCGGAAGGGGTAGTCGGGGAGCTGTTTTTT; v_gene: TRBV4-1; d_gene: .; j_gene: TRBJ2-2; len: 15; abundance: few
CDR3aa: CASRRTSLPYEQYF; CDR3nt: TGTGCCAGCAGGCGGACATCTCTCCCTTACGAGCAGTACTTC; v_gene: TRBV12-3/TRBV12-4; d_gene: .; j_gene: TRBJ2-7; len: 14; abundance: few
CDR3aa: CASSQDGGLKGETQYF; CDR3nt: TGTGCCAGCAGCCAAGATGGGGGACTTAAGGGAGAGACCCAGTACTTC; v_gene: TRBV4-2; d_gene: .; j_gene: TRBJ2-5; len: 16; abundance: .
CDR3aa: CASSLVGGSVLEQYF; CDR3nt: TGTGCCAGCAGCTTAGTCGGGGGCTCTGTACTTGAGCAGTACTTC; v_gene: TRBV7-3; d_gene: .; j_gene: TRBJ2-7; len: 15; abundance: few
CDR3aa: CASSRGQGASYEQYF; CDR3nt: TGTGCCAGCAGCCGGGGACAGGGGGCCTCCTACGAGCAGTACTTC; v_gene: TRBV6-1; d_gene: TRBD1; j_gene: TRBJ2-7; len: 15; abundance: few
CDR3aa: CASSLGGAAMNTEAFF; CDR3nt: TGTGCCAGCAGCTTAGGGGGGGCAGCCATGAACACTGAAGCTTTCTTT; v_gene: TRBV7-9; d_gene: .; j_gene: TRBJ1-1; len: 16; abundance: .
CDR3aa: CASSSDLSTDTQYF; CDR3nt: TGCGCCAGCAGCTCGGACCTTAGCACAGATACGCAGTATTTT; v_gene: TRBV5-1; d_gene: .; j_gene: TRBJ2-3; len: 14; abundance: .
CDR3aa: CASSLDLGGDTEAFF; CDR3nt: TGTGCCAGCAGCTTGGATCTGGGTGGGGACACTGAAGCTTTCTTT; v_gene: TRBV5-6; d_gene: .; j_gene: TRBJ1-1; len: 15; abundance: many
CDR3aa: CASSLAASANTGELFF; CDR3nt: TGCGCCAGCAGCTTGGCTGCTAGCGCGAACACCGGGGAGCTGTTTTTT; v_gene: TRBV5-1; d_gene: .; j_gene: TRBJ2-2; len: 16; abundance: many
CDR3aa: CASSVGGQDNEQFF; CDR3nt: TGTGCCAGCAGCGTGGGGGGACAGGACAATGAGCAGTTCTTC; v_gene: TRBV9; d_gene: TRBD1; j_gene: TRBJ2-1; len: 14; abundance: .
CDR3aa: CASSVNTEAFF; CDR3nt: TGTGCCAGCAGCGTCAACACTGAAGCTTTCTTT; v_gene: TRBV12-3/TRBV12-4; d_gene: .; j_gene: TRBJ1-1; len: 11; abundance: many
CDR3aa: CATGPGEDVTQYF; CDR3nt: TGTGCCACCGGGCCCGGGGAGGATGTGACCCAGTACTTC; v_gene: TRBV10-3; d_gene: .; j_gene: TRBJ2-5; len: 13; abundance: .
CDR3aa: CASSQDRGAEGYTF; CDR3nt: TGTGCCAGCAGTCAGGACAGGGGGGCGGAGGGCTACACCTTC; v_gene: TRBV12-3/TRBV12-4; d_gene: TRBD1; j_gene: TRBJ1-2; len: 14; abundance: .
CDR3aa: CASSPLSGRGGQRAFF; CDR3nt: TGCGCCAGCAGCCCCCTAAGCGGCAGGGGGGGACAAAGAGCTTTCTTT; v_gene: TRBV4-1; d_gene: TRBD1; j_gene: TRBJ1-1; len: 16; abundance: .
CDR3aa: CASSFWGRDTEAFF; CDR3nt: TGCGCCAGCAGCTTCTGGGGGCGCGACACTGAAGCTTTCTTT; v_gene: TRBV5-1; d_gene: .; j_gene: TRBJ1-1; len: 14; abundance: few
CDR3aa: CASSLRPGGYGYTF; CDR3nt: TGCGCCAGCAGCTTGCGGCCAGGGGGTTATGGCTACACCTTC; v_gene: TRBV5-1; d_gene: TRBD1; j_gene: TRBJ1-2; len: 14; abundance: .
CDR3aa: CASSPPGGSMNTEAFF; CDR3nt: TGTGCCAGCTCACCACCGGGGGGGTCCATGAACACTGAAGCTTTCTTT; v_gene: TRBV18; d_gene: .; j_gene: TRBJ1-1; len: 16; abundance: .
CDR3aa: CASSPPRGEQVTEAFF; CDR3nt: TGTGCCAGCAGCCCCCCCCGGGGGGAACAGGTCACTGAAGCTTTCTTT; v_gene: TRBV4-2; d_gene: .; j_gene: TRBJ1-1; len: 16; abundance: .